This passage covers 4 T cell receptor beta chains from one sample sequenced in a study of blood T cell repertoires in COVID-19. TCRdb's table, derived via immunoSEQ multiplex PCR, lists solely in-frame clones and lacks some. The table has 200,000 to 250,000 clones, 65% to 90% seen once. Sequencing used PBMCs or T cells enriched from blood (not recorded which). The receptors stem from a young woman who had been exposed to COVID-19.

This sequence joins TRBV11-2 and TRBJ2-5, with 7 bases aligning to TRBD1. Losses at the gene ends were 2 bases for V and 5 bases for J; bases not matched to a gene: 5. The V gene's germline CDR1 is SGHAT and CDR2 FQNNGV. This CDR3 is 14 amino acids long. CDR3: CASSLKTGLETQYF. CDR3 sequence (DNA): TGTGCCAGCAGCTTAAAGACAGGGTTGGAGACCCAGTACTTC.

The gene calls are TRBV5-1 and TRBJ2-5; 7 bases match TRBD1. The CDR3 runs to 14 residues. The germline gives CDR1 SGHRS, CDR2 YFSETQ. Unmatched junction bases numbered 4, after V lost 0 bases and J lost 5 bases. CDR3 residues: CASSLETGLETQYF. The CDR3 nucleotides are TGCGCCAGCAGCTTGGAGACAGGGTTGGAGACCCAGTACTTC.

The CDR3 region has the DNA TGCAGCGCCGCCGAGACCTACGAGCAGTACTTC. Its translation is CSAAETYEQYF. This chain joins TRBV29-1 and TRBJ2-7; D gene ambiguous. This CDR3 region has 11 residues. Deletions cut 7 bases from V and 2 bases from J, with 9 bases between. Germline-derived CDR1 and CDR2 are SQVTM and ANQGSEA.

The chain employs TRBV7-6 and TRBJ1-3; weak D call: TRBD1 (5 bases). The V end was cut by 5 bases, the J end by 2 bases, with 16 bases between. This CDR3 is 16 amino acids long. Germline loops: CDR1 SGHVS, CDR2 FNYEAQ. The CDR3 here is CASSISGGSTGNTIYF. CDR3 in DNA: TGTGCCAGCAGCATAAGCGGGGGTTCGACTGGAAACACCATATATTTT. The variable domain in full, with the rest retrieved from reference TRBV7-6 and TRBJ1-3, is GAGVSQSPRYKVTKRGQDVALRCDPISGHVSLYWYRQALGQGPEFLTYFNYEAQQDKSGLPNDRFSAERPEGSISTLTIQRTEQRDSAMYRCASSISGGSTGNTIYFGEGSWLTVV.